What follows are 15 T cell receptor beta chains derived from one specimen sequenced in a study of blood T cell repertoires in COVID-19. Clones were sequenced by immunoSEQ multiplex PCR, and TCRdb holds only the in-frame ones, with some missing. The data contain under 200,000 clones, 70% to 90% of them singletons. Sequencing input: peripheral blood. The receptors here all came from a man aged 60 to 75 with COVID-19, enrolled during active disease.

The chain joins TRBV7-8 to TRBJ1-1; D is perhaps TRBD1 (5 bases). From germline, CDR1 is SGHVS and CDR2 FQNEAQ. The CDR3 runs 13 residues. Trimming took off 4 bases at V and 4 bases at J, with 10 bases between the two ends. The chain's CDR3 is CASSSGGGTEAFF. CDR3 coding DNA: TGTGCCAGCAGCTCCGGGGGAGGCACTGAAGCTTTCTTT.

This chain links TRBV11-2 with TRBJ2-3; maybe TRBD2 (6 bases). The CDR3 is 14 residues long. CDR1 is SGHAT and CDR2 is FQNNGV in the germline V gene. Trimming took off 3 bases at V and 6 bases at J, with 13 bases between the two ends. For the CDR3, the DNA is TGTGCCAGCAGCTTTGGAGGGGTGAGGGATACGCAGTATTTT. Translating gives CASSFGGVRDTQYF.

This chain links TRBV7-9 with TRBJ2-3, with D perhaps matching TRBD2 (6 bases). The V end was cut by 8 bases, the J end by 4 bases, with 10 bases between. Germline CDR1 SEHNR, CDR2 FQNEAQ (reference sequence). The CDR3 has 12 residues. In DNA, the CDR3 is TGTGCCAGCGGGGGGTCGTCAGATACGCAGTATTTT. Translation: CASGGSSDTQYF.

In nucleotides, the CDR3 is TGTGCCAGCACCCTAAGTTGGGGAAACACCATATATTTT. Translated: CASTLSWGNTIYF. This chain links TRBV7-2 with TRBJ1-3; the D is unclear. The V gene lost 7 bases and the J gene lost 4 bases, with 11 bases spanning the gap. The CDR3 has 13 amino acids. The germline CDR1 and CDR2 sequences are SGHTA and FQGNSA.

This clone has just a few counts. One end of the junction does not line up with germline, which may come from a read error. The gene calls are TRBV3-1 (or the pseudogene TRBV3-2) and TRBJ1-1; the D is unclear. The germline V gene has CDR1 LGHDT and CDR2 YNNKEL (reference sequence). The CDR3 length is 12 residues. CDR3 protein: CASSQGARPRVF. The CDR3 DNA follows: TGTGCCAGCAGCCAAGGGGCCCGCCCGCGGGTCTTT.

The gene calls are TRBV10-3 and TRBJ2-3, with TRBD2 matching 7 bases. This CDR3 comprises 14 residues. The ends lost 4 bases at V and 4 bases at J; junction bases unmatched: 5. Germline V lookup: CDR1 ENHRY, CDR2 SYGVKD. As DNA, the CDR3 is TGTGCCATCAGTGTGGGCGGGAGTCCAGATACGCAGTATTTT. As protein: CAISVGGSPDTQYF.

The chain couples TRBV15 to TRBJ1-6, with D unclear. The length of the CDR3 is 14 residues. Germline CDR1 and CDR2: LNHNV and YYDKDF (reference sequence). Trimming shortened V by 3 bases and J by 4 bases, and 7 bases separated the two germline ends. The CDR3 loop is CATSSTAYNSPLHF. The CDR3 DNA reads TGTGCCACCAGCAGTACAGCTTATAATTCACCCCTCCACTTT.

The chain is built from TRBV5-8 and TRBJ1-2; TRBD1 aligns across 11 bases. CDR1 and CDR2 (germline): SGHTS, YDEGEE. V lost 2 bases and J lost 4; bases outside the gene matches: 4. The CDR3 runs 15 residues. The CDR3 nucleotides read TGTGCCAGCAGCTTTTACGGGACAGGGGGCTATGGCTACACCTTC. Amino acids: CASSFYGTGGYGYTF.

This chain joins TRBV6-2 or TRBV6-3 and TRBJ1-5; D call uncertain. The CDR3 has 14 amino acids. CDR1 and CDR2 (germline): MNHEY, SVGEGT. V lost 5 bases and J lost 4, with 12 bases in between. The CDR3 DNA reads TGTGCCAGCAGTAGATCCTCGCGAAATCAGCCCCAGCATTTT. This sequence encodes CASSRSSRNQPQHF.

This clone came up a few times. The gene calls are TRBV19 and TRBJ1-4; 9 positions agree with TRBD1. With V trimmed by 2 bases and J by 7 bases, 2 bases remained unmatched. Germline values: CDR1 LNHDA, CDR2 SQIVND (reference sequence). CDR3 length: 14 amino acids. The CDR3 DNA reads TGTGCCAGTAGTATAACAGGGGGCGTTGAAAAACTGTTTTTT. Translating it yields CASSITGGVEKLFF.

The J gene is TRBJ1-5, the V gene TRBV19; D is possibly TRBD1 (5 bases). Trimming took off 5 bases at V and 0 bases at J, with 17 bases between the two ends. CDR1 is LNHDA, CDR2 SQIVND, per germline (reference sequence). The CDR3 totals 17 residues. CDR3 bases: TGTGCCAGTAGTTCAGGCAGGGCCGGCACTAGCAATCAGCCCCAGCATTTT. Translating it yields CASSSGRAGTSNQPQHF.

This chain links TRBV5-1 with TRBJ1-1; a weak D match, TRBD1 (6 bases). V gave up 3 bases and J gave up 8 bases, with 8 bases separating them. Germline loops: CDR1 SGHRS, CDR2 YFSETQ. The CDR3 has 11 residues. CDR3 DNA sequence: TGCGCCAGCAGCTCGGGACAAGAAGCTTTCTTT. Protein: CASSSGQEAFF.

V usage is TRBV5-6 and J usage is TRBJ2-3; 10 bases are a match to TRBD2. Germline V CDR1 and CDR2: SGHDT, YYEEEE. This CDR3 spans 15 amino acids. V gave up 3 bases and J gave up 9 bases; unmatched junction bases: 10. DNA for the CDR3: TGTGCCAGCAGCTACAGGGGAGCGGGAGGGGACACGCAGTATTTT. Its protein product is CASSYRGAGGDTQYF.

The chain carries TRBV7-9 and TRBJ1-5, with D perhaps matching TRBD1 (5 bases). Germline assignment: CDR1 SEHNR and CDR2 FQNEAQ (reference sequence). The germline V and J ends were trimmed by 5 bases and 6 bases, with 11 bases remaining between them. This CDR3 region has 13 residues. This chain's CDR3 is CASSPGGSQPQHF. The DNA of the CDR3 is TGTGCCAGCAGCCCGGGGGGAAGTCAGCCCCAGCATTTT.

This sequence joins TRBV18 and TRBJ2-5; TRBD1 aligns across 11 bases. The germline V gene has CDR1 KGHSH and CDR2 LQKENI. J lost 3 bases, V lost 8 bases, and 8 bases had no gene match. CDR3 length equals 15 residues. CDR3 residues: CASRPGQGVEETQYF. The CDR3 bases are TGTGCCAGCAGACCGGGACAGGGGGTAGAAGAGACCCAGTACTTC. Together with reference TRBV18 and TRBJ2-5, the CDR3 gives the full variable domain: NAGVMQNPRHLVRRRGQEARLRCSPMKGHSHVYWYRQLPEEGLKFMVYLQKENIIDESGMPKERFSAEFPKEGPSILRIQQVVRGDSAAYFCASRPGQGVEETQYFGPGTRLLVL.